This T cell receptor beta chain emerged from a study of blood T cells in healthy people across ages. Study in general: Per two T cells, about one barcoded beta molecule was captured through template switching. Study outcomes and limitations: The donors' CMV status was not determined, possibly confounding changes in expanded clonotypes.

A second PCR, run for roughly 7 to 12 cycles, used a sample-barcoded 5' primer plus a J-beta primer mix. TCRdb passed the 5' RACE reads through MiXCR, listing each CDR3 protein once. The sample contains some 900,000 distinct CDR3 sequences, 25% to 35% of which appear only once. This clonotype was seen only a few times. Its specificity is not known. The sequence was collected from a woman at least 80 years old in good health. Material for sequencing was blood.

CDR3 loop: CASSFQRDPYNEQFF. Written as DNA, the CDR3 is TGTGCCAGCAGCTTTCAGCGAGACCCATACAATGAGCAGTTCTTC. V is TRBV5-5 and J is TRBJ2-1, with D hard to call. V was trimmed by 2 bases and J by 4 bases, leaving 13 bases between them. Germline assignment: CDR1 SGHKS and CDR2 YYEKEE (reference sequence). This CDR3 is built from 15 residues.